This T cell receptor (beta chain) was observed in a study of blood T cell repertoires in COVID-19. Across the whole study: The origin of the acute and convalescent COVID-19 samples was the United States, Italy and Spain.

The J segment lost 9 bases and the V segment lost 4 bases, leaving 11 bases of the junction unmatched. CDR1 and CDR2 (germline): SGDLS, YYNGEE. CDR3 size: 14 residues. Per the authors' pipeline: Estimates of nucleated cell counts were drawn from the amplification of reference gene primers. The method was immunoSEQ multiplex PCR; TCRdb's version includes in-frame clones alone and lacks a portion of them. The DNA gave D and trimming, while V, J and clone size come from that table. Found here are some 200,000 clones, approximately 84% of them singletons; the top ten hold more than 5.5%. This clonotype was sampled from a man older than 75 with acute or convalescent COVID-19. The sample taken for sequencing was peripheral blood. The chain carries TRBV9 and TRBJ2-3; 7 bases agree with TRBD1. The chain's CDR3 is CASSRGGNPVTQYF. Here the CDR3 DNA reads TGTGCCAGCAGCAGAGGGGGCAACCCTGTAACGCAGTATTTT.